This T cell receptor beta chain was retrieved from a study of T cell clusters in autoimmune cytopenias. Overall study findings and caveats: TRB repertoire shifts in secondary cytopenia and chronic lymphocytic leukemia mostly reflected lymphoma, not autoimmunity.

This CDR3 has 14 amino acids. Germline V gives CDR1 SEHNR, CDR2 FQNEAQ (reference sequence). Each sample's input was around 250 ng genomic DNA, approximately 37,500 genome equivalents. Concerning this clonotype: Its cognate antigen is unknown.

TRB was amplified by touch-down multiplex PCR, primer pools A and B combined. TCRdb re-called the multiplex PCR reads; every CDR3 protein appears as one record, without DNA. The sample data list about 7,500 distinct CDR3 sequences. Sequenced material: peripheral blood. The chain combines TRBV7-9 with TRBJ1-5. The TCR originated in a human donor with an autoimmune cytopenia or autoimmune hepatitis (not recorded which). The CDR3 loop is CASSLGGNNQPQHF. Combining the CDR3 with reference TRBV7-9 and TRBJ1-5 gives the whole variable domain DTGVSQNPRHKITKRGQNVTFRCDPISEHNRLYWYRQTLGQGPEFLTYFQNEAQLEKSRLLSDRFSAERPKGSFSTLEIQRTEQGDSAMYLCASSLGGNNQPQHFGDGTRLSIL.